The 10 T cell receptor beta chains given below trace back to one sample, sequenced in a study of tissue T cells after allogeneic stem cell transplantation. Method: immunoSEQ multiplex PCR; TCRdb's copy keeps in-frame clones and lacks some. The table shows about 2,400 clones, with about 62% occurring only once. The source material was gut tissue. These receptors all come from a female BALB/c mouse in good health. This strain's MHC haplotype is H2-d.

Notes on this clone: The gene names here belong to mouse. The missing CDR3 end, 1 residue past where the read stops, is filled in from the germline J gene. The rearrangement links TRBV13-1 to TRBJ1-6, with D possibly TRBD1 on 5 matching bases. TRBJ1-6 is known as an ORF, though its function is uncertain. The germline gives CDR1 NSHNY, CDR2 SYGAGN. The CDR3 loop spans 15 amino acids. V was pared by 0 bases and J by 2 bases, with 6 bases between. Partial CDR3 DNA: TGTGCCAGCAGTGATGGGGGCGCCTATAATTCGCCCCTCTAC. Translating gives CASSDGGAYNSPLY. Given in full, the CDR3 is CASSDGGAYNSPLYF.

Regarding this clone: Gene and germline names: mouse. The observed sequence ends 1 residue before the CDR3 terminus, with the missing tail filled in from the germline J gene. V usage is TRBV2 and J usage is TRBJ2-3, with 7 bases matching TRBD1. Germline V CDR1 and CDR2: LGHNA, YSYQKL. CDR3 length: 16 residues. V lost 1 base to trimming and J lost 0 bases; unmatched junction nucleotides: 4. The CDR3 DNA, read in part, is TGTGCCAGCAGCCAAGCCGGGACAGCTAGTGCAGAAACGCTGTAT. Protein: CASSQAGTASAETLY. The complete CDR3 protein is CASSQAGTASAETLYF.

This clone was observed a handful of times. Mouse germline and gene names are used. The read ends 1 residue before the CDR3 terminus; that terminus is restored from the germline J gene. The chain combines TRBV1 with TRBJ2-7; 8 bases fit TRBD2. The V segment lost 2 bases and the J segment 3 bases; nucleotides outside the gene matches: 3. The CDR3 totals 14 residues. Germline V CDR1 and CDR2: NSQYPW, LRSPGD (reference sequence). This CDR3 is CTCSAPWGDYEQYF. The part of the CDR3 DNA that was read is TGCACCTGCAGTGCACCCTGGGGGGACTATGAACAGTAC.

For this clone: The genes and germline here are from mouse. The CDR3 extends 1 residue past the end of the read, so its final part is completed from the germline J gene. This sequence joins TRBV2 and TRBJ2-7, with 10 positions matching TRBD1. Germline CDR1 reads LGHNA; CDR2 reads YSYQKL. V shed 0 bases and J 7 bases; nucleotides not matched to a gene: 6. The CDR3 loop spans 15 amino acids. This CDR3 is CASSQDRDRGEEQYF. The CDR3 bases that were read are TGTGCCAGCAGCCAAGACCGGGACAGGGGCGAGGAACAGTAC.

As to this clone: Gene names and germline refer to mouse. The read falls 1 residue short of the CDR3 end, and the missing part is taken from the germline J gene. This chain connects TRBV1 to TRBJ2-7; 10 bases match TRBD2. Germline V lookup: CDR1 NSQYPW, CDR2 LRSPGD (reference sequence). The CDR3 spans 14 residues. With V trimmed by 3 bases and J by 3 bases, 2 bases remained unmatched. Partial CDR3 DNA: TGCACCTGCAGTGCGACTGGGGGGCACTATGAACAGTAC. Translation gives CTCSATGGHYEQY. The full CDR3 protein is CTCSATGGHYEQYF.

Note on this clone: Mouse gene names and germline throughout. The read terminates 1 residue ahead of where the CDR3 ends, so the germline J gene completes it. The chain uses TRBV1 and TRBJ2-1; TRBD2 agrees at 10 bases. The junction had 1 base not matched to a gene; V was cut back by 4 bases and J by 10 bases. This CDR3 spans 12 amino acids. The germline V gene has CDR1 NSQYPW and CDR2 LRSPGD (reference sequence). The CDR3: CTCSGLGGEQFF. The CDR3 bases that were read are TGCACCTGCAGTGGACTGGGGGGCGAGCAGTTC.

Concerning this clone: The gene names here belong to mouse. The read stops 1 residue short of the end of the CDR3; the missing end is completed from the germline J gene. The rearrangement joins TRBV13-3 to TRBJ2-3; D not certain. V lost 3 bases and J lost 2, with 7 bases in between. The germline gives CDR1 NNHDY, CDR2 SYVADS. The CDR3 totals 13 residues. CDR3 DNA (partial): TGTGCCAGCAGTGGCTGGTTTGCAGAAACGCTGTAT. Its translation is CASSGWFAETLY. The CDR3 as a whole reads CASSGWFAETLYF.

Concerning this clone itself: The germline and genes are mouse ones. Read data end 1 residue before the CDR3 end; the end is taken from the germline J gene. The chain recombines TRBV1 with TRBJ1-4; 7 bases fit TRBD1. Trimming took 6 bases from V and 5 from J; bases not matched to a gene: 3. Germline V gene lookup returns CDR1 NSQYPW and CDR2 LRSPGD (reference sequence). The CDR3 extends over 13 amino acids. Here the CDR3 reads CTCSPRGNERLFF. The CDR3 DNA, read in part, is TGCACCTGCAGCCCCAGGGGGAACGAAAGATTATTT.

Notes on this clone: The genes and germline here are from mouse. The read terminates 1 residue ahead of where the CDR3 ends, so the germline J gene completes it. V is TRBV31 and J is TRBJ2-4, with 11 nucleotides matching TRBD2. CDR3 length: 16 residues. After removal of 0 bases from V and 2 bases from J, the junction contained 4 bases not matched to a gene. Per the germline V gene, CDR1 is GKSSPN and CDR2 is SITVG. The CDR3 DNA, read in part, is TGTGCCTGGAGTCTAGGACTGGGGGGTGTTCAAAACACCTTGTAC. Its translation: CAWSLGLGGVQNTLY. The CDR3 in its entirety is CAWSLGLGGVQNTLYF.

This clone has just a few counts. Gene names and germline refer to mouse. The read stops 1 residue short of the end of the CDR3; the missing end is completed from the germline J gene. The chain is built from TRBV17 and TRBJ2-7; 8 nucleotides agree with TRBD2. The V gene end was trimmed by 0 bases and the J gene end by 1 base; junction bases not matched to a gene: 2. The CDR3 runs 15 residues. Germline V gene sequence: CDR1 MNHDT, CDR2 YYDKIL. Partial CDR3 DNA: TGTGCTAGCAGTAGAGATAGGGACTGGTCCTATGAACAGTAC. It is translated as CASSRDRDWSYEQY. The whole CDR3 sequence reads CASSRDRDWSYEQYF. Drawing the rest from reference TRBV17 and TRBJ2-7, the complete variable domain is DTTVKQNPRYKLARVGKPVNLICSQTMNHDTMYWYQKKPNQAPKLLLFYYDKILNREADTFEKFQSSRPNNSFCSLYIGSAGLEYSAMYLCASSRDRDWSYEQYFGPGTRLTVL.